A selection of T cell receptor beta chains follows, all from one sample in a study of regulatory T cells in long-lasting Graves disease. TCRdb called the multiplex PCR reads again in MiXCR, with one record for every CDR3 protein. The sample yields around 470,000 distinct CDR3 sequences, 12% to 15% seen once. These records were also assigned to another study, of T cells in Graves' hyperthyroidism and ophthalmopathy.

Specimen: peripheral blood mononuclear cells (PBMCs), collected at new diagnosis, from a patient treated with antithyroid drugs. These TCRs come from a woman aged 50 to 65 with Graves disease. The CDR3 runs from the conserved cysteine through the conserved F or W. A D gene is named only where the DNA matches it firmly. Clone size, where shown, is once, few, many, or a class for clones that have expanded.

j_call v_call clone_size d_call cdr3_nt cdr3_aa
TRBJ1-6 TRBV7-3 many NA TGTGCCAGCAGAGCCGGGATTAATTCACCCCTCCACTTT CASRAGINSPLHF
TRBJ2-3 TRBV9 NA TRBD2 TGTGCCAGCAGCATGACTAGCGGGAGAGGAGATACGCAGTATTTT CASSMTSGRGDTQYF
TRBJ2-1 TRBV18 NA TRBD2 TGTGCCAGCTCACCAGTGGGAGGGTCGATGGGCAATGAGCAGTTCTTC CASSPVGGSMGNEQFF
TRBJ2-4 TRBV3-1 many NA TGTGCCAGCAGCCAAGATCCGGGCACCACCCTCGAAAACATTCAGTACTTC CASSQDPGTTLENIQYF
TRBJ1-5 TRBV30 many NA TGTGCCTGGAGTGGGGGGGGTCCCCAGCATTTT CAWSGGGPQHF
TRBJ2-1 TRBV7-9 many TRBD2 TGTGCCAGCAGCCCGGGACTAGCTAAAGGCAATGAGCAGTTCTTC CASSPGLAKGNEQFF
TRBJ1-5 TRBV6-1 few TRBD1 TGTGCCAGCAACGCCGGGACAGGAGATAATAGCAATCAGCCCCAGCATTTT CASNAGTGDNSNQPQHF
TRBJ2-2 TRBV9 NA NA TGTGCCAGCAGCGTAGAGGCGACCCTGGGCACCGGGGAGCTGTTTTTT CASSVEATLGTGELFF
TRBJ1-1 TRBV30 many NA TGTGCCTGGAGTCACATTGGGGAAACTGAAGCTTTCTTT CAWSHIGETEAFF
TRBJ1-4 TRBV30 NA TRBD1 TGTGCCTGGAGTGCCATTCAAGGGACAGCGTGGGAAAAACTGTTTTTT CAWSAIQGTAWEKLFF
TRBJ2-5 TRBV3-1 NA NA TGTGCCAGCAGCCAAGTCATCAGTTCAGGGGAGACCCAGTACTTC CASSQVISSGETQYF
TRBJ2-1 TRBV27 many TRBD1 TGTGCCAGCAGGACAGGGGGCGCCTACAATGAGCAGTTCTTC CASRTGGAYNEQFF
TRBJ2-7 TRBV7-3 many TRBD2 TGTGCCAGCAGCTTAGCAGCGGGAGCGTCCTACGAGCAGTACTTC CASSLAAGASYEQYF
TRBJ2-5 TRBV29-1 few NA TGCAGCGTTGCGAAGTCCTTACCAGTCCAAGAGACCCAGTACTTC CSVAKSLPVQETQYF
TRBJ1-5 TRBV19 NA TRBD1 TGTGCCAGTACTGCCGGGACAGGCGATAGAAATCAGCCCCAGCATTTT CASTAGTGDRNQPQHF
TRBJ2-2 TRBV6-1 NA NA TGTGCCAGCAGTGAGATGGAGAGAAACACCGGGGAGCTGTTTTTT CASSEMERNTGELFF
TRBJ2-3 TRBV5-1 many TRBD2 TGTGCCAGCAGCTTGGGACTAGCGGGAACAGATACGCAGTATTTT CASSLGLAGTDTQYF
TRBJ2-3 TRBV6-2/TRBV6-3 NA NA TGTGCCAGCAGTGGTCCTAGGAGCGGAAGAAGCACAGATACGCAGTATTTT CASSGPRSGRSTDTQYF
TRBJ2-2 TRBV2 NA NA TGTGCCAGCAGTGAGCAGGGGAGAAACACCGGGGAGCTGTTTTTT CASSEQGRNTGELFF
TRBJ2-5 TRBV28 many TRBD1 TGTGCCAGCAGATACTGGACAGGGGGAGAGACCCAGTACTTC CASRYWTGGETQYF
TRBJ2-7 TRBV2 many TRBD2 TGTGCCACCCTTAAGCGGGAGGACGGGGGGGAGCAGTACTTC CATLKREDGGEQYF
TRBJ2-5 TRBV5-1 many NA TGCGCCAGCAGCTTGGTGGTGGAGGGGCCAGTGTGGGAGACCCAGTACTTC CASSLVVEGPVWETQYF
TRBJ1-2 TRBV7-3 many NA TGTGCCAGCAGCCCGCGGGGGGAATATGGCTACACCTTC CASSPRGEYGYTF
TRBJ2-1 TRBV24-1 NA NA TGTGCCACCAGCGGCCTAGCCAATTCCTACAATGAGCAGTTCTTC CATSGLANSYNEQFF
TRBJ2-5 TRBV6-1 many NA TGTGCCAGCAGTCCGGGACATTCCCAAGAGACCCAGTACTTC CASSPGHSQETQYF
TRBJ2-7 TRBV11-2 few NA TGTGCCAGCAGCTTACAGGACGTAACCTACGAGCAGTACTTC CASSLQDVTYEQYF
TRBJ2-2 TRBV6-1 many TRBD1 TGTGCCAGCAGTGAAAACAGGGGGATCGGGGAGCTGTTTTTT CASSENRGIGELFF
TRBJ2-3 TRBV3-1 many TRBD2 TGTGCCAGCAGCCAAGGCGCTAGCGGGACGCCAGATACGCAGTATTTT CASSQGASGTPDTQYF
TRBJ2-5 TRBV28 NA NA TGTGCCAGCAGTCCCCGGGCCCTTGGCTTGGAGACCCAGTACTTC CASSPRALGLETQYF
TRBJ2-1 TRBV2 many TRBD2 TGTGCCAGCCGGGGGGGGAATTACTTGGACAATGAGCAGTTCTTC CASRGGNYLDNEQFF
TRBJ2-2 TRBV3-1 few NA TGTGCCAGCAGCCAAGGGGACACCGGGGAGCTGTTTTTT CASSQGDTGELFF
TRBJ1-1 TRBV29-1 many NA TGCAGCGTTGAAGCGTTTATGCGAATGAACACTGAAGCTTTCTTT CSVEAFMRMNTEAFF
TRBJ2-2 TRBV7-2 few NA TGTGCCACTCCCCAGTACACCGGGGAGCTGTTTTTT CATPQYTGELFF
TRBJ2-2 TRBV24-1 NA TRBD1 TGTGCCACCAGTGATTCCGGGACAGCGAACACCCGGGAGCTGTTTTTT CATSDSGTANTRELFF
TRBJ2-3 TRBV6-1 few TRBD1 TGTGCCAGCAGTGACCCGGGACAGGGTAGGGATACGCAGTATTTT CASSDPGQGRDTQYF
TRBJ1-5 TRBV10-1 many NA TGCGCCAGCAGTGTAAGGGCGAACAATCAGCCCCAGCATTTT CASSVRANNQPQHF
TRBJ2-7 TRBV5-8 NA TRBD2 TGTGCCAGCAGACCAGCGGGAGGCAGCTCCTACGAGCAGTACTTC CASRPAGGSSYEQYF
TRBJ2-5 TRBV18 many NA TGTGCCAGCTCACCCCGCCGGGACTCCGTAGAGACCCAGTACTTC CASSPRRDSVETQYF
TRBJ2-1 TRBV12-3/TRBV12-4 many NA TGTGCCAGCAGCGACGTGATAGGGAGTAGCTCCTACAATGAGCAGTTCTTC CASSDVIGSSSYNEQFF
TRBJ2-5 TRBV30 many NA TGTGCCTGGAGTGTACGGCGGAGACCCCAAGAGACCCAGTACTTC CAWSVRRRPQETQYF
TRBJ2-3 TRBV11-2 many TRBD2 TGTGCCAGCAGCCACGGGAGGGCCACAGATACGCAGTATTTT CASSHGRATDTQYF
TRBJ2-1 TRBV5-1 many NA TGCGCCAGCAGCATCTTCCCGGACTCCTCTTACAATGAGCAGTTCTTC CASSIFPDSSYNEQFF
TRBJ2-5 TRBV30 many NA TGTGCCTGGCAGGAGGGACAGACCCAGTACTTC CAWQEGQTQYF
TRBJ2-7 TRBV19 NA NA TGTGCCCGCGAGGGACGCCAGAGGCAGTACTTC CAREGRQRQYF